One sample yielded the 3 T cell receptor beta chains listed below, sequenced in a study of cytomegalovirus exposure and HLA in healthy donors. The study ran its PCR with 60 Vbeta and 13 Jbeta primers. Data came from immunoSEQ multiplex PCR; TCRdb stores just in-frame clones and leaves some out. The sample has roughly 250,000 clones; about 80% are singletons. The sample comprised PBMCs. These receptor sequences come from a girl aged 2 to 9 in good health and CMV-seronegative.

This clone was counted a few times. V usage is TRBV19 and J usage is TRBJ2-7, with D perhaps matching TRBD1 (6 bases). Trimming cost V 6 bases and J 3 bases, with 18 bases left between them. The CDR3 totals 15 residues. Germline V gives CDR1 LNHDA, CDR2 SQIVND (reference sequence). The CDR3 DNA reads TGTGCCAGTAGGAAAGGGGGAGCCCTCTACTACGAGCAGTACTTC. Translating it yields CASRKGGALYYEQYF.

This chain connects TRBV6-5 to TRBJ1-2, with a weak D call TRBD1 (6 bases). Looked up from germline, CDR1 is MNHEY and CDR2 is SVGAGI. This CDR3 region has 15 residues. V was shortened by 5 bases and J by 5 bases, with 18 bases between the two germline ends. CDR3 DNA sequence: TGTGCCAGCAGTCCGGGCGGCGGGGGCTTATATGGCTACACCTTC. Encoded protein: CASSPGGGGLYGYTF.

The V gene is TRBV9, the J gene TRBJ1-4; maybe TRBD1 (5 bases). Germline V gene sequence: CDR1 SGDLS, CDR2 YYNGEE. The V end was cut by 1 base, the J end by 6 bases, with 10 bases between. CDR3 size: 14 residues. In DNA form, the CDR3 reads TGTGCCAGCAGCGTAATGGGGGGTGATGAAAAACTGTTTTTT. This sequence encodes CASSVMGGDEKLFF.